This TCR beta chain was recovered during a study of blood T cells in healthy people across ages. With a J-beta primer mix and a sample-barcoded 5' primer, a second PCR ran 7 to 11 cycles. TCRdb fed the 5' RACE reads into MiXCR, producing one record per CDR3 protein. The sample includes some 1.4 million distinct CDR3 sequences, about 43% of them seen just once. In this sample, this clonotype turned up a few times. CDR1 SGHRS and CDR2 YFSETQ come from the germline V gene. With V trimmed by 4 bases and J by 1 base, 6 bases remained unmatched. This CDR3 has 15 residues. This receptor was identified in a young woman in good health. Sequencing was carried out using blood. This chain connects TRBV5-1 to TRBJ2-7; the match to TRBD1 covers 9 bases. Here the CDR3 DNA reads TGCGCCAGCAGCCCTGACAGGGGGATTTCCTACGAGCAGTACTTC. Protein product: CASSPDRGISYEQYF. Full variable domain (rest looked up from reference TRBV5-1 and TRBJ2-7): KAGVTQTPRYLIKTRGQQVTLSCSPISGHRSVSWYQQTPGQGLQFLFEYFSETQRNKGNFPGRFSGRQFSNSRSEMNVSTLELGDSALYLCASSPDRGISYEQYFGPGTRLTVT.